These 32 T cell receptor beta chains came from one sample sequenced in a study of cytomegalovirus exposure and HLA in healthy donors (TCRdb year 2017). The library was made by the immunoSEQ multiplex PCR assay. For the multiplex PCR, a mixture combining 60 forward primers for TCR Vbeta segments and 13 reverse primers for TCR Jbeta segments was used. The clones in this table, taken by TCRdb from immuneACCESS, are in-frame only. Not every clone is retained; where verified, under half of the shortfall comes from an unresolved V gene, and the cause of the rest is unknown. For this sample there are about 160,000 clones; around 74% appear just once. The ten top clones hold approximately 1.5% of the sample. The sample taken for sequencing was PBMCs. The source of these receptors is a woman aged 30 to 39 in good health and CMV-seronegative.

The J gene is TRBJ1-4, the V gene TRBV5-1; TRBD1 matches at 9 bases. Germline CDR1 SGHRS, CDR2 YFSETQ. This CDR3 comprises 16 residues. V trimming: 4 bases; J trimming: 7 bases; junction bases outside the gene matches: 11. CDR3 residues: CASSPARDRVGEKLFF. The CDR3 bases are TGCGCCAGCAGCCCTGCCCGGGACAGGGTCGGTGAAAAACTGTTTTTT.

The gene calls are TRBV28 and TRBJ2-3; 7 bases are shared with TRBD2. CDR1 and CDR2 from the germline V gene are MDHEN and SYDVKM. Unmatched junction bases numbered 9, after V lost 6 bases and J lost 0 bases. The CDR3 spans 16 residues. CDR3 amino acids: CASSSAASGSTDTQYF. DNA of the CDR3: TGTGCCAGCAGCTCCGCCGCTAGCGGTAGCACAGATACGCAGTATTTT.

The rearrangement joins TRBV7-2 to TRBJ1-3; D uncertain. The CDR3 has 14 amino acids. V was clipped by 4 bases and J by 0 bases, with 7 bases between them. Germline lookup yields CDR1 SGHTA and CDR2 FQGNSA. This CDR3 reads CASSSGGSGNTIYF. The CDR3 DNA reads TGTGCCAGCAGCTCCGGTGGCTCTGGAAACACCATATATTTT.

This chain connects TRBV30 to TRBJ1-2, with 8 nucleotides matching TRBD1. Germline-derived CDR1 and CDR2 are GTSNPN and SVGIG (reference sequence). V gave up 4 bases and J gave up 5 bases; unmatched junction bases: 12. CDR3 length equals 15 residues. The DNA of the CDR3 is TGTGCCTGGACCCCTGGGCAGGGGGCAGGTTATGGCTACACCTTC. Its translation is CAWTPGQGAGYGYTF. The full variable domain, with the rest looked up from reference TRBV30 and TRBJ1-2, is SQTIHQWPATLVQPVGSPLSLECTVEGTSNPNLYWYRQAAGRGLQLLFYSVGIGQISSEVPQNLSASRPQDRQFILSSKKLLLSDSGFYLCAWTPGQGAGYGYTFGSGTRLTVV.

This clone was detected only once. This sequence joins TRBV5-6 and TRBJ1-1, with a tentative D call TRBD1 (5 bases). This CDR3 has 13 amino acids. Deletions cut 0 bases from V and 9 bases from J, with 12 bases between. Per germline, CDR1 SGHDT and CDR2 YYEEEE. CDR3 region: CASSLELRGKAFF. The CDR3 nucleotides read TGTGCCAGCAGCTTGGAGCTTAGGGGAAAAGCTTTCTTT.

The chain recombines TRBV7-9 with TRBJ2-7, with 7 bases identical to TRBD2. The ends lost 5 bases at V and 3 bases at J; junction bases unmatched: 1. Germline CDR1 and CDR2: SEHNR and FQNEAQ (reference sequence). CDR3 size: 12 residues. CDR3 sequence: CASSSGVYEQYF. The CDR3 DNA reads as TGTGCCAGCAGCAGCGGGGTCTACGAGCAGTACTTC.

The V and J genes are TRBV5-5 and TRBJ1-2; TRBD1 might be the D (6 bases). CDR3 length: 13 amino acids. The germline V and J ends were trimmed by 0 bases and 6 bases, with 9 bases remaining between them. CDR1 is SGHKS, CDR2 YYEKEE, per germline (reference sequence). The CDR3 reads CASSLAAGDGYTF. The DNA of the CDR3 is TGTGCCAGCAGCTTGGCGGCAGGGGATGGCTACACCTTC.

The chain has TRBV28 and TRBJ1-5; 11 positions match TRBD1. The CDR3 extends over 15 amino acids. V trimming: 6 bases; J trimming: 6 bases; junction bases outside the gene matches: 7. Germline V lookup: CDR1 MDHEN, CDR2 SYDVKM. As DNA, the CDR3 is TGTGCCAGCAGGGCTCGGGACAGGGGGTCTCAGCCCCAGCATTTT. Translating gives CASRARDRGSQPQHF.

The V and J genes are TRBV30 and TRBJ2-7; no definite D call. This CDR3 comprises 14 residues. The V end was cut by 4 bases, the J end by 3 bases, with 16 bases between. Germline V gene data show CDR1 as GTSNPN and CDR2 as SVGIG (reference sequence). CDR3 sequence reads: CAWKSSALGYEQYF. The CDR3 DNA is TGTGCCTGGAAAAGTAGTGCGCTTGGCTACGAGCAGTACTTC.

This rearrangement joins TRBV4-2 to TRBJ2-2, with 11 nucleotides matching TRBD2. The V gene end was trimmed by 0 bases and the J gene end by 5 bases; junction bases not matched to a gene: 11. From germline, CDR1 is LGHNA and CDR2 YNFKEQ. This CDR3 is 19 amino acids long. For the CDR3, the DNA is TGTGCCAGCAGCCAAGAATGGGCTAGCGGGGGGTCGGAGACCGGGGAGCTGTTTTTT. Translation gives CASSQEWASGGSETGELFF.

The rearrangement uses TRBV18 and TRBJ2-3, with 7 bases matching TRBD1. The CDR3 loop spans 15 amino acids. The junction had 4 bases not matched to a gene; V was cut back by 3 bases and J by 1 base. Germline CDR1 KGHSH, CDR2 LQKENI. This chain's CDR3 is CASSPYGQGTDTQYF. The CDR3 DNA reads TGTGCCAGCTCACCTTACGGACAGGGCACAGATACGCAGTATTTT.

The rearrangement links TRBV7-6 to TRBJ2-3; D gene uncertain. Deletions cut 5 bases from V and 2 bases from J, with 11 bases between. The CDR3 loop spans 14 amino acids. Germline values: CDR1 SGHVS, CDR2 FNYEAQ. CDR3 sequence: CASSLGGFTDTQYF. The CDR3 bases are TGTGCCAGCAGCCTCGGCGGTTTCACAGATACGCAGTATTTT.

In this sample, this clone turned up once. The chain couples TRBV6-5 to TRBJ1-1; D possibly corresponds to TRBD1 (6 bases). The CDR3 extends over 16 amino acids. Germline assignment: CDR1 MNHEY and CDR2 SVGAGI. V dropped 4 bases and J dropped 2 bases, with 17 bases sitting between them. The CDR3 coding sequence is TGTGCCAGCAGTTTCCGGGCCGCAGGGGTTAACACTGAAGCTTTCTTT. Translation: CASSFRAAGVNTEAFF.

The rearrangement uses TRBV6-1 and TRBJ1-1; D ambiguous. V dropped 4 bases and J dropped 4 bases, with 10 bases sitting between them. CDR1 MNHNS and CDR2 SASEGT come from the germline V gene. This CDR3 is 13 amino acids long. CDR3 protein: CASSVLAPTEAFF. The DNA of the CDR3 is TGTGCCAGCAGTGTTTTAGCCCCCACTGAAGCTTTCTTT.

The table lists this clone with a few counts. The chain employs TRBV18 and TRBJ1-5; 7 bases fit TRBD1. This CDR3 is built from 14 residues. Germline loops: CDR1 KGHSH, CDR2 LQKENI. V lost 5 bases and J lost 2; bases outside the gene matches: 3. CDR3 nucleotide sequence: TGTGCCAGCTCATCAGACAGGGGCAATCAGCCCCAGCATTTT. Protein product: CASSSDRGNQPQHF.

The genes are TRBV7-8 and TRBJ2-6, with TRBD1 matching over 7 bases. CDR1 is SGHVS, CDR2 FQNEAQ, per germline. The CDR3 runs to 18 residues. The trim removed 5 bases at V and 2 bases at J, leaving 12 bases unmatched. The CDR3 DNA is TGTGCCAGCAGCCCGACCGACTTCGACAGGGCTGGGGCCAACGTCCTGACTTTC. This translates into CASSPTDFDRAGANVLTF.

The sample holds a few counts of this clone. This CDR3 is CASSFQLRGQYF. DNA for the CDR3: TGTGCCAGCAGCTTCCAACTGAGAGGGCAGTACTTC. The chain is built from TRBV5-4 and TRBJ2-7; D gene uncertain. This CDR3 region has 12 residues. V was trimmed by 2 bases and J by 9 bases, leaving 12 bases between them. Germline values: CDR1 SGHNT, CDR2 YYREEE (reference sequence). The whole variable domain, remainder taken from reference TRBV5-4 and TRBJ2-7, is ETGVTQSPTHLIKTRGQQVTLRCSSQSGHNTVSWYQQALGQGPQFIFQYYREEENGRGNFPPRFSGLQFPNYSSELNVNALELDDSALYLCASSFQLRGQYFGPGTRLTVT.

A few counts support this clone. CDR3 amino acids: CASRTGTDPYEQYF. In DNA form, the CDR3 reads TGTGCCAGCAGGACAGGGACGGACCCTTACGAGCAGTACTTC. The chain is built from TRBV2 and TRBJ2-7; 7 bases agree with TRBD1. V lost 6 bases to trimming and J lost 4 bases; unmatched junction nucleotides: 9. The CDR3 has 14 residues. Germline V gene data show CDR1 as SNHLY and CDR2 as FYNNEI.

The chain recombines TRBV6-4 with TRBJ2-1; 9 bases align to TRBD1. The CDR3 is made up of 15 amino acids. Germline V gives CDR1 MRHNA, CDR2 SNTAGT. Trimming cost V 5 bases and J 2 bases; bases outside gene matches: 4. Here the CDR3 reads CASSSTGGTYNEQFF. The CDR3 DNA is TGTGCCAGCAGTTCAACAGGGGGCACCTACAATGAGCAGTTCTTC.

As DNA, the CDR3 is TGTGCCAGCAGCACCGGGGGGAGCTCTGGAAACACCATATATTTT. Translating gives CASSTGGSSGNTIYF. The chain links TRBV11-2 to TRBJ1-3; maybe TRBD1 (5 bases). The germline V gene has CDR1 SGHAT and CDR2 FQNNGV. This CDR3 spans 15 amino acids. V lost 5 bases, J lost 0 bases, and 11 bases lay in between.

The rearrangement links TRBV19 to TRBJ1-5; 8 nucleotides align to TRBD1. With V trimmed by 5 bases and J by 4 bases, 7 bases remained unmatched. This CDR3 is 15 amino acids long. Germline CDR1 LNHDA, CDR2 SQIVND (reference sequence). The CDR3 protein is CASSPPGQVNQPQHF. The CDR3 DNA reads as TGTGCCAGTAGTCCACCGGGACAGGTTAATCAGCCCCAGCATTTT.

To note about this clone: Additional DNA sequences in this sample encode the identical CDR3. This chain's CDR3 is CASSVGGGETQYF. The DNA for the CDR3 is TGTGCCAGCAGCGTTGGGGGGGGAGAGACCCAGTACTTC. The chain combines TRBV9 with TRBJ2-5, with 7 positions matching TRBD2. The germline V gene encodes CDR1 SGDLS and CDR2 YYNGEE. The CDR3 sequence is 13 residues long. V was clipped by 2 bases and J by 4 bases; unmatched bases: 2.

The rearrangement uses TRBV29-1 and TRBJ1-2; TRBD1 matches at 8 bases. There are 12 residues in the CDR3. CDR1 is SQVTM, CDR2 ANQGSEA, per germline. V was pared by 4 bases and J by 9 bases, with 7 bases of the junction left unmatched. This chain's CDR3 is CSVASQGASYTF. The DNA for the CDR3 is TGCAGCGTTGCCTCGCAGGGGGCTAGCTACACCTTC.

This sequence joins TRBV2 and TRBJ2-3, with 8 bases lining up with TRBD2. V was clipped by 2 bases and J by 1 base; unmatched bases: 2. This CDR3 comprises 15 residues. The V gene's germline CDR1 is SNHLY and CDR2 FYNNEI. CDR3 nucleotides: TGTGCCAGCAGTGAACCCGGGGGGGGCACAGATACGCAGTATTTT. It encodes CASSEPGGGTDTQYF.

To note about this clone: In the same sample, other DNA sequences code for this CDR3. The chain joins TRBV18 to TRBJ1-1, with D hard to call. Trimming took 6 bases from V and 1 from J, leaving 9 bases between them. Germline values: CDR1 KGHSH, CDR2 LQKENI. This CDR3 spans 13 amino acids. The CDR3: CASSGQANTEAFF. The CDR3 bases are TGTGCCAGCTCCGGTCAGGCGAACACTGAAGCTTTCTTT.

The chain is built from TRBV4-2 and TRBJ1-4; 7 bases are a match to TRBD1. The CDR3 extends over 15 amino acids. V lost 8 bases, J lost 1 base, and 7 bases stayed unmatched. The germline V gene encodes CDR1 LGHNA and CDR2 YNFKEQ. The CDR3 spells CASQTGIRTNEKLFF. The CDR3 DNA reads TGTGCCAGCCAGACAGGGATACGAACTAATGAAAAACTGTTTTTT.

This chain links TRBV5-5 with TRBJ2-7, with D tentatively TRBD1 (6 bases). The germline gives CDR1 SGHKS, CDR2 YYEKEE (reference sequence). CDR3 size: 15 residues. Trimming took off 2 bases at V and 0 bases at J, with 12 bases between the two ends. In DNA form, the CDR3 reads TGTGCCAGCAGCTTAGGACAGTCGAGCTCCTACGAGCAGTACTTC. It translates to CASSLGQSSSYEQYF.

J is TRBJ2-3 and V is TRBV5-1; D is undetermined. CDR1 SGHRS and CDR2 YFSETQ come from the germline V gene. Trimming stripped 0 bases from V and 2 bases from J, with 10 bases between. The CDR3 sequence is 15 residues long. CDR3 protein: CASSLADSLTDTQYF. In DNA form, the CDR3 reads TGCGCCAGCAGCTTGGCTGACTCCCTCACAGATACGCAGTATTTT.

The rearrangement links TRBV5-4 to TRBJ1-1; no definite D call. V lost 5 bases to trimming and J lost 1 base, with 9 bases between them. The germline V gene has CDR1 SGHNT and CDR2 YYREEE (reference sequence). The CDR3 is made up of 13 amino acids. The DNA of the CDR3 is TGTGCCAGCAGTTCGGGATCGAACACTGAAGCTTTCTTT. Translating gives CASSSGSNTEAFF.

This chain uses TRBV29-1 with TRBJ2-1; D not certain. The CDR3 has 12 amino acids. Trimming cost V 4 bases and J 5 bases, with 9 bases left between them. Germline-derived CDR1 and CDR2 are SQVTM and ANQGSEA. DNA for the CDR3: TGCAGCGTTGTCCCTCTACACAATGAGCAGTTCTTC. This encodes CSVVPLHNEQFF.

This sequence joins TRBV5-1 and TRBJ2-7; a weak D match, TRBD1 (5 bases). The CDR3 extends over 15 amino acids. Germline loops: CDR1 SGHRS, CDR2 YFSETQ. Trimming took 0 bases from V and 5 from J, leaving 15 bases between them. The CDR3 loop is CASSLDGRVVNEQYF. In DNA, the CDR3 is TGCGCCAGCAGCTTGGACGGCAGGGTCGTTAACGAGCAGTACTTC.

This chain uses TRBV7-9 with TRBJ2-1; D is unresolved. The CDR3 spans 14 residues. From germline, CDR1 is SEHNR and CDR2 FQNEAQ (reference sequence). The V gene lost 3 bases and the J gene lost 0 bases, with 6 bases spanning the gap. CDR3 residues: CASSFISSYNEQFF. The CDR3, as DNA: TGTGCCAGCAGCTTTATCTCCTCCTACAATGAGCAGTTCTTC.